This TCR beta chain was captured by sequencing in a study of tumor and adjacent non-tumor tissue in lung cancer. Comment on this clonotype: A much more abundant neighbour one base away suggests this may be a read error.

In germline, CDR1 is DFQATT, CDR2 SNEGSKA (reference sequence). The CDR3 totals 14 residues. This sample's RNA came from whole unsorted tissue. More than 3 cm separated this lung sample from the edge of the tumor. The library came from three nested PCR rounds adapted from ARM-PCR protocols. Using its own MiXCR run on the multiplex PCR reads, TCRdb lists one record per CDR3 protein. The sample lists over 80,000 distinct CDR3 sequences, 80% occurring once. Sequences were obtained from distant non-tumor lung tissue. V is TRBV20-1 and J is TRBJ2-3; D is unclear. This TCR came from a man in his 60s with small cell lung cancer. CDR3: CRASIPLGTDTQYF. The DNA for the CDR3 is TGCAGAGCTAGTATTCCCCTCGGGACAGATACGCAGTATTTT.